This TCR beta chain was captured in a study of T cells in Graves' hyperthyroidism and ophthalmopathy. The overall study: Peripheral blood draws took place at initial diagnosis, ahead of any treatment.

Under 3 months was the duration of disease in ophthalmopathy patients, who also had a Clinical Activity Score of at least 3 and a NOSPECS grade of at least 4. Exclusions: uncontrolled infection, other autoimmune disease, pregnancy, lactation. Study-level points and caveats: Classification by a 13 V-J model distinguished ophthalmopathy from stable hyperthyroidism.

V shed 4 bases and J 2 bases; nucleotides not matched to a gene: 4. The germline gives CDR1 MDHEN, CDR2 SYDVKM. The CDR3 totals 16 residues. What was amplified from RNA transcripts were TCR beta CDR3 regions. RT-PCR in the first round (using the HTBI primer set) targeted the TCR CDR3. MiXCR, run by TCRdb on the multiplex PCR reads, gives a single entry per CDR3 protein. The sample includes 350,000 or so distinct CDR3 sequences, around 18% of them seen just once. This clonotype was counted many times. Antigen: not known. This sequence was found in a woman aged 40 to 50 with Graves' ophthalmopathy. V usage is TRBV28 and J usage is TRBJ1-3, with 11 bases matching TRBD1. The sample was blood. This CDR3 reads CASSSPGQGAGNTIYF. The CDR3 DNA reads TGTGCCAGCAGTTCACCGGGACAGGGGGCTGGAAACACCATATATTTT.